These T cell receptor beta chains were read from a single sample in a study of lymphopenia after photon versus proton radiotherapy. The protocol was immunoSEQ multiplex PCR, while the TCRdb copy is restricted to in-frame clones and leaves out a portion. The table includes approximately 25,000 clones, roughly 82% detected once. The sample here was peripheral blood, taken from a patient treated with proton-based radiotherapy. All receptors come from a woman aged 70-85 years with pancreatic cancer. Each CDR3 is given with its conserved first and last residue. Each record gives: V gene, clone size, D gene, J gene, CDR3 protein, CDR3 DNA. The D gene is left open where the match is weak. Clone size is stated in some rows and not others, as once, few, many or a class when expanded.

TRBV28	.	.	TRBJ1-4	CASSSPSPRLLFF	TGTGCCAGCAGTTCCCCCTCCCCCAGATTGCTGTTTTTT
TRBV5-4	.	.	TRBJ2-7	CASSLAGEQYF	TGTGCCAGCAGCCTGGCGGGGGAGCAGTACTTC
TRBV28	.	TRBD1	TRBJ1-2	CASSRGQAMRTNYGYTF	TGTGCCAGCAGTCGCGGACAGGCGATGCGCACTAACTATGGCTACACCTTC
TRBV19	.	.	TRBJ2-7	CASSSWTAGSYEQYF	TGTGCCAGTAGTTCCTGGACAGCGGGGTCCTACGAGCAGTACTTC
TRBV9	.	TRBD1	TRBJ2-5	CASSVDLPGGVETQYF	TGTGCCAGCAGCGTAGATCTCCCAGGGGGCGTTGAGACCCAGTACTTC
TRBV29-1	.	.	TRBJ2-1	CSVEKGTSSYNEQFF	TGCAGCGTGGAAAAAGGAACTTCCTCCTACAATGAGCAGTTCTTC
TRBV28	.	.	TRBJ1-5	CASSLGGAYSNQPQHF	TGTGCCAGCAGCCTCGGGGGCGCTTATAGCAATCAGCCCCAGCATTTT
TRBV6-1	.	.	TRBJ1-2	CASRGSAGYTF	TGTGCCAGCAGGGGATCCGCGGGCTACACCTTC
TRBV4-3	.	.	TRBJ2-1	CASSQEVKAYNEQFF	TGCGCCAGCAGCCAAGAAGTGAAGGCCTACAATGAGCAGTTCTTC
TRBV18	.	.	TRBJ1-2	CASSLDSGYTF	TGTGCCAGCTCACTGGACAGTGGCTACACCTTC
TRBV28	once	.	TRBJ1-2	CASSFRGFGGYTF	TGTGCCAGCAGTTTTCGGGGGTTCGGTGGCTACACCTTC
TRBV19	few	.	TRBJ2-7	CASTPGRQTYEQYF	TGTGCCAGTACTCCGGGACGCCAGACCTACGAGCAGTACTTC
TRBV27	.	.	TRBJ2-5	CASSPRTAQETQYF	TGTGCCAGCAGTCCAAGGACAGCACAAGAGACCCAGTACTTC
TRBV6-5	.	TRBD1	TRBJ2-2	CASAGGQGRTGELFF	TGTGCCAGCGCTGGGGGACAGGGTCGGACCGGGGAGCTGTTTTTT
TRBV28	.	.	TRBJ2-1	CASSLGGTYNEQFF	TGTGCCAGCAGTTTAGGCGGAACCTACAATGAGCAGTTCTTC
TRBV25-1	.	.	TRBJ1-1	CASSELVGGPGDTEAFF	TGTGCCAGCAGTGAGTTGGTCGGGGGGCCGGGGGACACTGAAGCTTTCTTT
TRBV28	.	.	TRBJ1-1	CASSLGGWTEAFF	TGTGCCAGCAGTTTGGGGGGATGGACTGAAGCTTTCTTT
TRBV7-9	.	.	TRBJ1-1	CASSPHGGTNTEAFF	TGTGCCAGCAGCCCACACGGTGGCACGAACACTGAAGCTTTCTTT
TRBV9	.	TRBD2	TRBJ2-1	CASSVSGSTYNEQFF	TGTGCCAGCAGCGTTAGCGGGAGTACCTACAATGAGCAGTTCTTC
TRBV4-3	.	.	TRBJ1-1	CASSQVNREGTEAFF	TGCGCCAGCAGCCAAGTTAACAGGGAGGGGACTGAAGCTTTCTTT
TRBV5-1	.	.	TRBJ1-1	CASSFGDNTEAFF	TGCGCCAGCAGCTTCGGGGATAACACTGAAGCTTTCTTT
TRBV5-5	few	.	TRBJ1-6	CASSLEVRGKSPLHF	TGTGCCAGCAGCTTGGAGGTCAGGGGTAAATCACCCCTCCACTTT
TRBV4-3	medium-sized	.	TRBJ2-7	CASSQGLQGDAYEQYF	TGCGCCAGCAGCCAAGGGCTTCAGGGTGACGCCTACGAGCAGTACTTC
TRBV11-3	.	.	TRBJ1-4	CASSLGGEKLFF	TGTGCCAGCAGCTTGGGGGGTGAAAAACTGTTTTTT
TRBV9	.	.	TRBJ1-1	CASSVGGYRMNTEAFF	TGTGCCAGCAGCGTAGGTGGGTACAGAATGAACACTGAAGCTTTCTTT
TRBV29-1	few	.	TRBJ1-1	CSVLDTEAFF	TGCAGCGTCCTGGACACTGAAGCTTTCTTT
TRBV28	.	TRBD1	TRBJ1-2	CASRTGQGGQGYTF	TGTGCCAGCAGGACGGGACAGGGGGGTCAGGGCTACACCTTC
TRBV7-3	.	TRBD2	TRBJ2-3	CASSVLAGPTDTQYF	TGTGCCAGCAGCGTCCTAGCGGGCCCCACAGATACGCAGTATTTT
TRBV7-3	.	.	TRBJ2-5	CASSSGGRETQYF	TGTGCCAGCAGCTCCGGGGGCAGGGAGACCCAGTACTTC
TRBV28	few	TRBD1	TRBJ1-3	CASSFGSAGQFRFFGNTIYF	TGTGCCAGCAGTTTTGGGTCGGCGGGACAGTTCCGCTTCTTCGGAAACACCATATATTTT
TRBV27	few	.	TRBJ1-1	CASRGRNMNTEAFF	TGTGCCAGCAGGGGTCGGAACATGAACACTGAAGCTTTCTTT
TRBV2	.	.	TRBJ1-6	CASSEQIQSPLHF	TGTGCCAGCAGTGAGCAAATCCAATCACCCCTCCACTTT
TRBV7-9	.	.	TRBJ2-3	CASSLAGQGYTQYF	TGTGCCAGCAGCTTAGCAGGGCAGGGTTATACGCAGTATTTT
TRBV9	.	TRBD1	TRBJ2-7	CASSVGGQGIGEQYF	TGTGCCAGCAGCGTCGGCGGACAGGGAATTGGCGAGCAGTACTTC
TRBV11-3	.	TRBD1	TRBJ2-7	CASSDPGQGTYEQYF	TGTGCCAGCAGCGACCCAGGACAGGGTACCTACGAGCAGTACTTC
TRBV2	.	.	TRBJ2-7	CASSDPPYEQYF	TGTGCCAGCAGTGACCCTCCCTACGAGCAGTACTTC
TRBV5-1	.	.	TRBJ1-4	CASSFLGSSGEKLFF	TGCGCCAGCAGCTTTTTGGGCTCATCGGGGGAAAAACTGTTTTTT
TRBV7-9	.	.	TRBJ2-7	CASSLGYTSYEQYF	TGTGCCAGCAGCTTAGGATACACCTCCTACGAGCAGTACTTC
TRBV4-1	.	.	TRBJ1-4	CASSPPGGVYTEKLFF	TGCGCCAGCAGCCCCCCTGGAGGGGTATATACTGAAAAACTGTTTTTT
TRBV18	once	.	TRBJ2-1	CASSPPFGRDNEQFF	TGTGCCAGCTCACCACCGTTTGGCAGGGACAATGAGCAGTTCTTC
TRBV4-3	.	.	TRBJ1-1	CASSQDRRAALSEAFF	TGCGCCAGCAGCCAAGACAGGAGGGCGGCATTGAGTGAAGCTTTCTTT
TRBV27	.	TRBD1	TRBJ2-2	CASRPGQTRRLNTGELFF	TGTGCCAGCAGACCGGGACAGACGCGGAGGCTGAACACCGGGGAGCTGTTTTTT